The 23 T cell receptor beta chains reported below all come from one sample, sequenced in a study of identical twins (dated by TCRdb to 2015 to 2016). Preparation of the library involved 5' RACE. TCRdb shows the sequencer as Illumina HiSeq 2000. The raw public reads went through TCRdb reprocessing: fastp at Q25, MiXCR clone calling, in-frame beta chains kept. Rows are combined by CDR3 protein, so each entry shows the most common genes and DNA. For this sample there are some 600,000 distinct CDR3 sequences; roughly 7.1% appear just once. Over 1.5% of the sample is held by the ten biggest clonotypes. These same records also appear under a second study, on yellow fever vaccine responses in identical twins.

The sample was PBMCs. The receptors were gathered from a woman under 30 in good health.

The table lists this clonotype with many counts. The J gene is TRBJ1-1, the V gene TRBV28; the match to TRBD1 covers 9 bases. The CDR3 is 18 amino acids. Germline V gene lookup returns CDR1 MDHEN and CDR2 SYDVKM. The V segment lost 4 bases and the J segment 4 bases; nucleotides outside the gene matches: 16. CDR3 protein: CASSSQLPGQGWSTEAFF. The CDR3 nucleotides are TGTGCCAGCAGTTCCCAATTACCGGGACAGGGATGGAGCACTGAAGCTTTCTTT.

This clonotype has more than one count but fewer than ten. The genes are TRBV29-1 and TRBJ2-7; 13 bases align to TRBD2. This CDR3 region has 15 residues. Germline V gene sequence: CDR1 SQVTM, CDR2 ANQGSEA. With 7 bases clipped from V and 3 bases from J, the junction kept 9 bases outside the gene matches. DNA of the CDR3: TGCAGCGCCTGGGGACTAGCGGGATCCGGCTACGAGCAGTACTTC. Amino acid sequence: CSAWGLAGSGYEQYF.

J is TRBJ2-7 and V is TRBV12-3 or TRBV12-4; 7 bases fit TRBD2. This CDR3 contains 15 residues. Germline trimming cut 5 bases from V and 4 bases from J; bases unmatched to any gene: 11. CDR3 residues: CASSPPPGGGYEQYF. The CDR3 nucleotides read TGTGCCAGCAGTCCCCCTCCCGGGGGAGGGTACGAGCAGTACTTC.

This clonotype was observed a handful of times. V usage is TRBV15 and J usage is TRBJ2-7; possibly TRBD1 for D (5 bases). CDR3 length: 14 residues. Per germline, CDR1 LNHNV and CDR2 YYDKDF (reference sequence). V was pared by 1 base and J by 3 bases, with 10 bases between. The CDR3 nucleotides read TGTGCCACCAGCAGAGCTGTGACAGTCTACGAGCAGTACTTC. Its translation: CATSRAVTVYEQYF.

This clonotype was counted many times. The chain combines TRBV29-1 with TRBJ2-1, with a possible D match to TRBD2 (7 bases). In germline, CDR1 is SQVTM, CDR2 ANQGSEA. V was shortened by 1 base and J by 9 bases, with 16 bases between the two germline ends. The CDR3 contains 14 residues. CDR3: CSVEGGGKGGEQFF. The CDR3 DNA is TGCAGCGTTGAAGGGGGGGGCAAGGGGGGTGAGCAGTTCTTC.

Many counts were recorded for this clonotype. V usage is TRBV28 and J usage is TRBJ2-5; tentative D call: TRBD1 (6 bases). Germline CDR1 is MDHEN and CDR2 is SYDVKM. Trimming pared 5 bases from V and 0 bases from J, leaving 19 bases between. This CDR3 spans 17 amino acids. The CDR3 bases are TGTGCCAGCAGTCCGCCCCCAGGGGAGTCGCACCAAGAGACCCAGTACTTC. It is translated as CASSPPPGESHQETQYF.

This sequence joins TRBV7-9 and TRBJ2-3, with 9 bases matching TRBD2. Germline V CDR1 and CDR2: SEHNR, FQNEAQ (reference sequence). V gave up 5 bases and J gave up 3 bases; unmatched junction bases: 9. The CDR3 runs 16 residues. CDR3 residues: CASSPIAGVGTDTQYF. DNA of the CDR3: TGTGCCAGCAGCCCCATAGCGGGAGTCGGGACAGATACGCAGTATTTT.

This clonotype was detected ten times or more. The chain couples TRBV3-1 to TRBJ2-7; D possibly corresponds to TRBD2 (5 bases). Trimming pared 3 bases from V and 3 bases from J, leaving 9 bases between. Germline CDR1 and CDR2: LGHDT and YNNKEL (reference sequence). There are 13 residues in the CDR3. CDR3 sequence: CASSHVRGYEQYF. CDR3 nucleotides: TGTGCCAGCAGCCACGTCCGGGGCTACGAGCAGTACTTC.

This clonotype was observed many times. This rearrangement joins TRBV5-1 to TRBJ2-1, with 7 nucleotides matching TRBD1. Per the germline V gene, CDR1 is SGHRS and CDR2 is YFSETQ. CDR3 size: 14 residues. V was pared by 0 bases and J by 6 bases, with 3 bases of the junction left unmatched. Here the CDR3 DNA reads TGCGCCAGCAGCTTGGTGTCAGGGGGCAATGAGCAGTTCTTC. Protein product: CASSLVSGGNEQFF.

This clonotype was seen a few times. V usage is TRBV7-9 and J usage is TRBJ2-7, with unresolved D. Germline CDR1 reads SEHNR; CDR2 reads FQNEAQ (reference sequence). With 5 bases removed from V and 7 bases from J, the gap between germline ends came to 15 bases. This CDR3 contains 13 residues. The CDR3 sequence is CASSPEQRREQYF. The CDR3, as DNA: TGTGCCAGCAGCCCAGAACAGAGGCGGGAGCAGTACTTC.

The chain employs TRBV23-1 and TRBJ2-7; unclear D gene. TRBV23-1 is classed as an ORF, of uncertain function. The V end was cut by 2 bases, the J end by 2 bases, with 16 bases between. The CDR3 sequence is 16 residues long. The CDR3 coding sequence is TGCGCCAGCAGTCAAACCTCCCTCACTGTCACCTACGAGCAGTACGTC. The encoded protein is CASSQTSLTVTYEQYV.

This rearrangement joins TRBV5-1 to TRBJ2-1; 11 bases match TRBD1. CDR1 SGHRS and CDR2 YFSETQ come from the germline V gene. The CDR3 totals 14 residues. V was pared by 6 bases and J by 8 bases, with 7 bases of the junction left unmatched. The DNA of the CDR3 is TGCGCCAGCACCAATGGACAGGGGGCCTATGAGCAGTTCTTC. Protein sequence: CASTNGQGAYEQFF.

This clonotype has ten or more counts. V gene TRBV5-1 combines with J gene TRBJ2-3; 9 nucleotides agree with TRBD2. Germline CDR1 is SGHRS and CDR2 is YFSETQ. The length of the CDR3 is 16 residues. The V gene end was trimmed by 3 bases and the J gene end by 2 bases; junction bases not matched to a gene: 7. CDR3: CASSSGTSRHTDTQYF. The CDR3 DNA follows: TGCGCCAGCAGCTCCGGGACTAGCCGCCACACAGATACGCAGTATTTT.

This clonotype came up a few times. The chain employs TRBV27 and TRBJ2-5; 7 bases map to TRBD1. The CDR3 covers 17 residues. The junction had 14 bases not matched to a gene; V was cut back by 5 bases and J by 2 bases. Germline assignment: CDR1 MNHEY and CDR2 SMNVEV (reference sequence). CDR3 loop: CASSLTLGQYLQETQYF. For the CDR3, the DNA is TGTGCCAGCAGTCTCACCTTGGGACAGTACCTACAAGAGACCCAGTACTTC.

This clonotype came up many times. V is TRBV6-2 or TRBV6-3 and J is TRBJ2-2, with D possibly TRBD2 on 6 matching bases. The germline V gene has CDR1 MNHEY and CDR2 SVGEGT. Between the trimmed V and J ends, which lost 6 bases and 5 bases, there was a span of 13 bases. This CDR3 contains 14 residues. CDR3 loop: CASRDSGRTGELFF. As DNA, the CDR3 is TGTGCCAGCAGGGACTCGGGGAGGACCGGGGAGCTGTTTTTT.

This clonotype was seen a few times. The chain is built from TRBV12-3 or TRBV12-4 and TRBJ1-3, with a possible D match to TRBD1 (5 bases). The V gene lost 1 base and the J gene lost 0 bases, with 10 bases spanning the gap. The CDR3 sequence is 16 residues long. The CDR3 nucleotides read TGTGCCAGCAGTTTAGGGACAACGAGCTCTGGAAACACCATATATTTT. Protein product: CASSLGTTSSGNTIYF.

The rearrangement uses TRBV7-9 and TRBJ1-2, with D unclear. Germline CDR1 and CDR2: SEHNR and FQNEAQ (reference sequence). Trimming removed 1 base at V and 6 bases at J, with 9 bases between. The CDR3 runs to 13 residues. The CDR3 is CASSLVVGNGYTF. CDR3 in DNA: TGTGCCAGCAGCTTAGTTGTCGGGAATGGCTACACCTTC.

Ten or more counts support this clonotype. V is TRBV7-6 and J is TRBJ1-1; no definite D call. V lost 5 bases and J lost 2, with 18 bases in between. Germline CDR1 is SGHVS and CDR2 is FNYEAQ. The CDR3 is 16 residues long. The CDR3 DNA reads TGTGCCAGCAGCCCACGAAGGACGGAAAGCAACACTGAAGCTTTCTTT. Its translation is CASSPRRTESNTEAFF.

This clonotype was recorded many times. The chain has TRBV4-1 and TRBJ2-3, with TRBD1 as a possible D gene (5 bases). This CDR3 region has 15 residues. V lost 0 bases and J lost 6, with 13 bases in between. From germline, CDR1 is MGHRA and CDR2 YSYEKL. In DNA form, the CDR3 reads TGCGCCAGCAGCCAAGAGGGCAGGGTAGGTGATACGCAGTATTTT. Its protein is CASSQEGRVGDTQYF.

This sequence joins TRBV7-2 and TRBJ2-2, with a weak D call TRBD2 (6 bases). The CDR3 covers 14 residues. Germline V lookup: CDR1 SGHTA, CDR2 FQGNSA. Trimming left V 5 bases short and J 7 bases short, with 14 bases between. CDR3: CASSQIWGDGELFF. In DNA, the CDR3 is TGTGCCAGCAGCCAAATATGGGGGGACGGGGAGCTGTTTTTT. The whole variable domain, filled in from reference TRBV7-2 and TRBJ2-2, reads GAGVSQSPSNKVTEKGKDVELRCDPISGHTALYWYRQSLGQGLEFLIYFQGNSAPDKSGLPSDRFSAERTGGSVSTLTIQRTQQEDSAVYLCASSQIWGDGELFFGEGSRLTVL.

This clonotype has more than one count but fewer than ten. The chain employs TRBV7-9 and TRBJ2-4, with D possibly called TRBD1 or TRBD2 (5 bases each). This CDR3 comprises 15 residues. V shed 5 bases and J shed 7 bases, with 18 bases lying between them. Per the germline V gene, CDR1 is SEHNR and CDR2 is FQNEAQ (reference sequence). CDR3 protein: CASSKDNRDLNIQYF. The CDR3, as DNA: TGTGCCAGCAGCAAAGATAATCGGGACCTCAACATTCAGTACTTC.

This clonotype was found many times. The CDR3 DNA reads TGCAGTGCTCACGGGGACAGAAACACAGATACGCAGTATTTT. This sequence encodes CSAHGDRNTDTQYF. V gene TRBV20-1 combines with J gene TRBJ2-3; 7 nucleotides align to TRBD1. Germline lookup yields CDR1 DFQATT and CDR2 SNEGSKA (reference sequence). Trimming removed 5 bases from V and 2 bases from J; junction bases left unmatched: 7. The CDR3 runs 14 residues.

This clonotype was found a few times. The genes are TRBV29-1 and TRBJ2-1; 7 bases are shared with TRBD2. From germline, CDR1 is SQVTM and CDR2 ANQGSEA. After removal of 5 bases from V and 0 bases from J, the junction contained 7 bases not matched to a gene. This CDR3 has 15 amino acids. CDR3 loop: CSVRGGSLSYNEQFF. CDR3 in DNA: TGCAGCGTTCGTGGCGGGAGCCTCTCCTACAATGAGCAGTTCTTC.